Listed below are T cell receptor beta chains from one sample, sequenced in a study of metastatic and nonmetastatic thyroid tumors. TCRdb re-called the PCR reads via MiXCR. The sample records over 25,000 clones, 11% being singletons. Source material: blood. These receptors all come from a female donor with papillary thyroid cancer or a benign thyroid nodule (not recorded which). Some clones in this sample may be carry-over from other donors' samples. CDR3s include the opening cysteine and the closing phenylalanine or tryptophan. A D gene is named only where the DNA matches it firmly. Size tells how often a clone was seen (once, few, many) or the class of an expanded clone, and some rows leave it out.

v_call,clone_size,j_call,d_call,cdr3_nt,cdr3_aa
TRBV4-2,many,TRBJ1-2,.,TGTGCCAGCAGCCAAGACGGCGGGGAGAGCTATGGCTACACCTTC,CASSQDGGESYGYTF
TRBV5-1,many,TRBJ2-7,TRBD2,TGCGCCAGCAGCTTGGTGCTAGCGGGCGAGCAGTACTTC,CASSLVLAGEQYF
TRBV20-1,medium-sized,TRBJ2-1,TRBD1,TGCAGTGCTAGATCACCGGGACAGGATTACAATGAGCAGTTCTTC,CSARSPGQDYNEQFF
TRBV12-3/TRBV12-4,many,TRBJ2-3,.,TGTGCCAGCAGTTTGGGGTTAGTCACAGATACGCAGTATTTT,CASSLGLVTDTQYF
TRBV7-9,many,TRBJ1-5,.,TGTGCCAGCAGCTTATTCAGGGTCCGCCAGCCCCAGCATTTT,CASSLFRVRQPQHF
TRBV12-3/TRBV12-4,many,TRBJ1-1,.,TGTGCCAGCAGTGAGGTGTTACGGAACACTGAAGCTTTCTTT,CASSEVLRNTEAFF
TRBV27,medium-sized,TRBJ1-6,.,TGTGCCAGCAGTTTCACGGGGGGCCGATGGTATAATTCACCCCTCCACTTT,CASSFTGGRWYNSPLHF
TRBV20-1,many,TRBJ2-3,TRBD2,TGCAGTGCTAAAATGGGCCTAGCGGACACAGATACGCAGTATTTT,CSAKMGLADTDTQYF
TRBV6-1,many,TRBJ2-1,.,TGTGCCAGTGGGGAGGGGGCCTACAATGAGCAGTTCTTC,CASGEGAYNEQFF
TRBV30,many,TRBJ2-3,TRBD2,TGTGCCTGGAGCGGAGGACTAGCGGGATATTGGGATACGCAGTATTTT,CAWSGGLAGYWDTQYF
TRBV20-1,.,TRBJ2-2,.,TGCAGTGCTAGAGACCAGGACGGGAACACCGGGGAGCTGTTTTTT,CSARDQDGNTGELFF
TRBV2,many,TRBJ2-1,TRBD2,TGTGCCATCTCTGGAAAGGCTAGCGGGAGTTTTTATGAGCAGTTCTTC,CAISGKASGSFYEQFF
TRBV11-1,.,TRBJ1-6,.,TGTGCCAGCAGCCCTGTCTCGGGACCCTATAATTCACCCCTCCACTTT,CASSPVSGPYNSPLHF
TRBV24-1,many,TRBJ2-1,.,TGTGCCACCAGTGATGGGGCAGAAGGTGAGCAGTTCTTC,CATSDGAEGEQFF
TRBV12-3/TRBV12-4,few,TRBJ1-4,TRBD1,TGTGCCAGCAGTCGGACAGGGGGCTTGGAAAAACTGTTTTTT,CASSRTGGLEKLFF
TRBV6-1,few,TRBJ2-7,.,TGTGCCAGCAGTGAAGTGCCCTCCGGATCCGAGCAGTACTTC,CASSEVPSGSEQYF
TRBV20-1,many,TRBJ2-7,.,TGCAGTGCCCCACACCGACCCCGCTACGAGCAGTACTTC,CSAPHRPRYEQYF
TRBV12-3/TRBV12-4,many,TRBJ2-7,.,TGTGCCAGCAGTTTGGCAGGGGACTACGGGCAGTACTTC,CASSLAGDYGQYF
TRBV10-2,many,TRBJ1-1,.,TGCGCCAGCGGTTGGGCTGAAGCTTTCTTT,CASGWAEAFF
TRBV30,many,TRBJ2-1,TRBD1,TGTGCCTGGAGTGTAGGGGGACAGGGACTCGGTGAGCAGTTCTTC,CAWSVGGQGLGEQFF
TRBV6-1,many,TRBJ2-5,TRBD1,TGTGCCAGCAGAAACGGACAGGGGGATGTAGAGACCCAGTACTTC,CASRNGQGDVETQYF
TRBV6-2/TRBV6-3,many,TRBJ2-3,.,TGTGCCAGCAGGCCGTTGGGAAGATCCACAGATACGCAGTATTTT,CASRPLGRSTDTQYF
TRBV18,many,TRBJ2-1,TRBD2,TGTGCCAGCTCACCACCGCTGACTCGGGAGGGTAGCGATGAGCAGTTCTTC,CASSPPLTREGSDEQFF
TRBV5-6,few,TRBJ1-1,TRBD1,TGTGCCAGCGCTAAAGGGGGCTGTGGCATTGAAGCTTTCTTT,CASAKGGCGIEAFF
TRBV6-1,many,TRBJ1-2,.,TGTGCCAGCAGAGGGCAGGGAACCTATGGCTACACCTTC,CASRGQGTYGYTF
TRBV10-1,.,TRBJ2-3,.,TGCGCCAGCAGTGCTACACCAGATCCAGATACGCAGTATTTT,CASSATPDPDTQYF
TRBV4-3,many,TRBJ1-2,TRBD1,TGCGCCAGCAGCCAAGGGACAGGGATCCCCTATGGCTACACCTTC,CASSQGTGIPYGYTF
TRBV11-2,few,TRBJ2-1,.,TGTGCCAGCAGCTTAGATACGAACTACCACAATGAGCAGTTCTTC,CASSLDTNYHNEQFF
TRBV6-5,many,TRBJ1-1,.,TGTGCCAGCAGCCCCACCGTCCGTCCGAGGGGGAGGAACACTGAAGCTTTCTTT,CASSPTVRPRGRNTEAFF
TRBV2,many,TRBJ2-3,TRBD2,TGTGCCAGCAGTGAAGCGCTTCGGGGGGGAGTGAGCACAGATACGCAGTATTTT,CASSEALRGGVSTDTQYF
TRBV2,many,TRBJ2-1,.,TGTGCCAGCAGTGAAGCTGGTGACACCAATGAGCAGTTCTTC,CASSEAGDTNEQFF
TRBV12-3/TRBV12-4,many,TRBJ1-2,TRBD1,TGTGCCAGCAGTTTGGGGACAGGGACTGGCTACACCTTC,CASSLGTGTGYTF
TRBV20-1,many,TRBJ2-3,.,TGCAGTGCTAGAGATCGGGTAGTGGGAGAGGCAGATACGCAGTATTTT,CSARDRVVGEADTQYF
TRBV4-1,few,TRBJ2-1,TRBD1,TGCGCCAGCAGCCAAGGACCGGGACAGGGGGCAGGAGGGAGAGTGGGCAATGAGCAGTTCTTC,CASSQGPGQGAGGRVGNEQFF
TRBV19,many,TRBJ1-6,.,TGTGCCAGTAGTATAGTAGGGTCGAATTCACCCCTCCACTTT,CASSIVGSNSPLHF
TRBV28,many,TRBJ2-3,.,TGTGCCAGCAGTCCGCCCGACAGACCAGATACGCAGTATTTT,CASSPPDRPDTQYF
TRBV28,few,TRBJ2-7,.,TGTACCAGCAGTATCCGGGACGAGCAGTACTTC,CTSSIRDEQYF
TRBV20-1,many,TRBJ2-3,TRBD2,TGCAGTGCTCGACTAGCGGGAGCCGAGGCAGATACGCAGTATTTT,CSARLAGAEADTQYF
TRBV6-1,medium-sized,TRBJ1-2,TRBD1,TGTGCCAGCAGTCCCACCCAGGGGGCCTTTAACTATGGCTACACCTTC,CASSPTQGAFNYGYTF
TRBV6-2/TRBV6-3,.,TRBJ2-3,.,TGTGCCAGCAGTCCCATAGGAATAAAGGCTACGCAGTATTTT,CASSPIGIKATQYF
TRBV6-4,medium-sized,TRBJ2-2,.,TGTGCCAGCAGTGACTCGTCTCACACCGGGGAGCTGTTTTTT,CASSDSSHTGELFF
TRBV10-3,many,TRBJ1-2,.,TGTGCCATCGGCGGGGGGGGCTACACCTTC,CAIGGGGYTF
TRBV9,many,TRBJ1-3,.,TGTGCCAGCAGCGTAGCAGGACGGACTGGAAACACCATATATTTT,CASSVAGRTGNTIYF
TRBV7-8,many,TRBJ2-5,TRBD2,TGTGCCAGCAGCGACCCGACGGGCGGGAGTAGGGAGACCCAGTACTTC,CASSDPTGGSRETQYF
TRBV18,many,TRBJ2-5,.,TGTGCCAGCTCACCCTACTCGGAAGAGACCCAGTACTTC,CASSPYSEETQYF